Below, 8 T cell receptor beta chains from the same sample are listed, as sequenced in a study of blood T cell repertoires in COVID-19. This table comes from immunoSEQ multiplex PCR, and its TCRdb copy is limited to in-frame clones, with some not included. Of 65,000 to 100,000 clones listed, around 89% are singletons. Sequencing input: peripheral blood. Every receptor here comes from a man aged 50 to 59 with acute or convalescent COVID-19.

The V call is TRBV5-6, the J call TRBJ2-7; TRBD1 matches at 9 bases. V dropped 2 bases and J dropped 6; count of bases not matched to a gene: 6. The CDR3 spans 14 residues. Germline CDR1 and CDR2: SGHDT and YYEEEE. Written as DNA, the CDR3 is TGTGCCAGCAGCTTCTTACAGGGGGCTGGCGAGCAGTACTTC. This codes for CASSFLQGAGEQYF.

The rearrangement uses TRBV30 and TRBJ1-4; TRBD1 matches 7 bases. V shed 1 base and J 7 bases; nucleotides not matched to a gene: 9. The V gene's germline CDR1 is GTSNPN and CDR2 SVGIG (reference sequence). This CDR3 contains 15 residues. CDR3 sequence (DNA): TGTGCCTGGAGTGCCATCACAGGGGATGGTGAAAAACTGTTTTTT. Its protein product is CAWSAITGDGEKLFF.

The J gene is TRBJ1-5, the V gene TRBV19; D gene unclear. Germline V gene sequence: CDR1 LNHDA, CDR2 SQIVND (reference sequence). Between the trimmed V and J ends, which lost 5 bases and 0 bases, there was a span of 8 bases. The CDR3 has 14 amino acids. In DNA, the CDR3 is TGTGCCAGTAGTCAGACTAATAGCAATCAGCCCCAGCATTTT. Its translation is CASSQTNSNQPQHF.

Turning to this clone: A junction boundary mismatches the germline segment, possibly from a read error. In the same sample, other DNA sequences code for this CDR3. The genes are TRBV5-1 and TRBJ2-2; the D gene is possibly TRBD1 (5 bases). There are 15 residues in the CDR3. Germline V gene lookup returns CDR1 SGHRS and CDR2 YFSETQ. The CDR3 nucleotides are TGCGCCAGCAGTTTGGGGCCGCCGAACACCGGGGAGCTGTTTTTT. This translates into CASSLGPPNTGELFF.

The chain has TRBV5-1 and TRBJ2-5, with TRBD1 identical over 8 bases. Germline CDR1 and CDR2: SGHRS and YFSETQ. J lost 5 bases, V lost 3 bases, and 9 bases had no gene match. This CDR3 is 15 amino acids long. CDR3 DNA: TGCGCCAGCAGCTCCACGACAGGGGTACCGGAGACCCAGTACTTC. Residues: CASSSTTGVPETQYF.

The chain has TRBV7-3 and TRBJ2-1; the D is unclear. There are 13 residues in the CDR3. Trimming stripped 5 bases from V and 5 bases from J, with 10 bases between. The V gene's germline CDR1 is SGHTA and CDR2 FQGTGA. This CDR3 reads CASSPLTDNEQFF. CDR3 in DNA: TGTGCCAGCAGCCCCCTAACCGACAATGAGCAGTTCTTC.

The chain recombines TRBV19 with TRBJ1-5; D gene unclear. The CDR3 extends over 12 amino acids. Per germline, CDR1 LNHDA and CDR2 SQIVND (reference sequence). Trimming left V 8 bases short and J 10 bases short, with 15 bases between. The CDR3 protein is CASGSLVIPQHF. For the CDR3, the DNA is TGTGCCAGTGGCAGCCTAGTGATTCCCCAGCATTTT.

The chain couples TRBV5-1 to TRBJ2-3; no definite D call. CDR1 is SGHRS, CDR2 YFSETQ, per germline. The CDR3 runs to 13 residues. V was shortened by 0 bases and J by 4 bases, with 6 bases between the two germline ends. CDR3 DNA: TGCGCCAGCAGCTTGGATCCTTCAGATACGCAGTATTTT. The encoded protein is CASSLDPSDTQYF.